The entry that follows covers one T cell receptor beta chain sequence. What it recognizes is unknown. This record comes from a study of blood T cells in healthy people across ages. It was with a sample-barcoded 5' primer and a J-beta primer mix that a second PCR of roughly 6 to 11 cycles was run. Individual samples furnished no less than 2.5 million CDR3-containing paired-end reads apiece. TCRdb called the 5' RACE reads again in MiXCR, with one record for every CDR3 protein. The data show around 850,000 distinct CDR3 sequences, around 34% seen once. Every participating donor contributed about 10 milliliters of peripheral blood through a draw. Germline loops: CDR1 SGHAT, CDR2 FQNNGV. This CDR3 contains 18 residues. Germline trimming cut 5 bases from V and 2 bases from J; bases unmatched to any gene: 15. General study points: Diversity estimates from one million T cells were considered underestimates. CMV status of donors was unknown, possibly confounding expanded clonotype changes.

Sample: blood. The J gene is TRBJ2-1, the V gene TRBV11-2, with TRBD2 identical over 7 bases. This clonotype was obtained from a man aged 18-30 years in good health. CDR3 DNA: TGTGCCAGCAGCCGCAACCCCCCGGGACTAACCACCTACAATGAGCAGTTCTTC. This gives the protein CASSRNPPGLTTYNEQFF.